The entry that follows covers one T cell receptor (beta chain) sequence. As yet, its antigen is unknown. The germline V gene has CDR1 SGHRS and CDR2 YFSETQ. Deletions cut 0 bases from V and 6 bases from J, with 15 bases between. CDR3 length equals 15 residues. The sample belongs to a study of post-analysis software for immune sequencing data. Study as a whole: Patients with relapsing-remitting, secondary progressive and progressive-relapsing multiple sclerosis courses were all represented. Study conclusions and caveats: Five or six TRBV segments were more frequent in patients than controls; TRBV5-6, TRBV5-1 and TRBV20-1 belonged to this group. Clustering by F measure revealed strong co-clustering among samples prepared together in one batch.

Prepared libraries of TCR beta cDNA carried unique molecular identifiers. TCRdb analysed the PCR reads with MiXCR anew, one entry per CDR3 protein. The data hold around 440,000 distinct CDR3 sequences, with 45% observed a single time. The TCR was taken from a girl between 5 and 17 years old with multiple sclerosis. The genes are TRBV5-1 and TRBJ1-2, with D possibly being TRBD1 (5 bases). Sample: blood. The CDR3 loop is CASSLGLKGYDGYTF. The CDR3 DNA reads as TGCGCCAGCAGCTTGGGTCTCAAGGGGTACGATGGCTACACCTTC.